This TCR beta chain derives from a study of cytomegalovirus exposure and HLA in healthy donors (dated by TCRdb to about 2017). As for the study more broadly: According to an earlier analysis of several hundred of the donors, 150 million to 200 million T cells yielded over 90 million unique TCR beta sequences and around 280 Gb of sequence data. Donor age, sex, ethnicity and CMV serostatus were compiled together with the repertoire data. High-throughput TCR immunosequencing, statistical association of individual TCRs with disease status, and machine learning were combined to predict cytomegalovirus infection status. About 330 gigabases of sequencing data and 91 million or so unique TCR sequences made up an early release that covered nearly 650 HLA-typed donors. The number of typed donors differed by locus: about 620-640 for A, B, C, DRB1 and DQB1; some 500 for DQA1; 606 for DPA1; and around 450 for DPB1. The study used immunosequencing to profile the T cell repertoires of approximately 640 subjects and linked those repertoires to cytomegalovirus serostatus. A later genetic analysis took genome-wide SNP genotypes for about 60% of the roughly 670 donors and used that subset as a discovery cohort. Across around 400 genotyped donors of the cohort, an average of 235,054 unique TCR beta nucleotide sequences per donor were sequenced, and roughly 18% of those sequences were non-productive. The genetic ancestry cluster associated with self-reported Caucasian donors included around four fifths of the 398 genotyped donors. In an earlier analysis of a few hundred of the donors, high-throughput TCR beta sequencing was used to judge whether each TCR beta V gene segment behaved as functional or pseudogenic. All discovery cohort repertoires had been generated on a single sequencing platform. The later analysis used no new phenotypic data to find candidate immune exposures, relying instead on TCR beta sequences and their occurrence across donors. Along with the roughly 670-subject first cohort, a separate validation cohort of over a hundred different subjects was used. In a later analysis, previously published TCR beta repertoires from about 640 donors were re-analyzed and high-resolution HLA genotyping was added so that TCR occurrence patterns could be studied. Class I and class II HLA loci were covered by the typing at four-digit resolution. The study was designed to test whether signatures of past pathogen exposure could be identified by cataloging public T cell receptors. About five DR-DQ haplotypes were treated as single units for association and clustering because of strong linkage in the cohort.

The cohort comprised around 690 healthy bone marrow donors. All cohort members were sampled while nominally healthy, although unrecorded immune exposures were likely present. The donor was CMV seronegative and was included in the group of several hundred seronegative cohort members. Each donor provided a peripheral blood sample, and peripheral blood mononuclear cells were used for TCR beta sequencing. The Qiagen DNeasy Blood Extraction Kit was used to extract genomic DNA from the blood cell samples. A note on this clone: Its recognized antigen is unknown. Base qualities are missing; no much larger clone stands one base away.

Library construction relied on the immunoSEQ multiplex PCR assay. A mixture of 60 forward primers for TCR Vbeta segments and 13 reverse primers for TCR Jbeta segments was used in the multiplex PCR. Amplification of the CDR3 region of rearranged TCR beta genes was performed with a multiplex PCR assay on genomic DNA. The Illumina HiSeq System was used to sequence the amplified TCR beta libraries as 87-base-pair reads. In the source study's methods: In a later analysis, tens of millions of unique TCR beta chains were counted across the 500 to 850 repertoires, and approximately 11 million of these chains were shared by at least two donors. Raw reads were error-corrected and collapsed into unique sequences with a nearest-neighbor algorithm that merged closely related sequences to remove PCR and sequencing errors. Alignment of CDR3 sequences to IMGT reference sequences was used to assign V, D and J gene segments. Each retained sequence needed at least a six-nucleotide match to both a V gene segment and a J gene segment. Rearrangements were called productive when the CDR3 lacked stop codons and stayed in frame with V and J; all others were non-productive. Following IMGT convention, CDR3 was defined as the stretch from the second conserved V-encoded cysteine to the conserved J-encoded phenylalanine. Sequences without an unambiguous match to a single V gene segment were excluded from the earlier analysis of over 500 of the donors. In an earlier analysis of 587 of the donors, a V segment was called functional when productive rearrangements were above 56.7%, and segregating when the standard deviation between donors exceeded 5%. A statistical classification framework was developed to diagnose cytomegalovirus status using the catalog of TCR beta chain sequences. In a later analysis, TCR nucleotide sequences were compared against IMGT/GENE-DB human TR gene sequences so that V and J genes could be assigned. The TCRdist pipeline was used in a later analysis to assign CDR3 sequences and most-parsimonious VDJ recombination scenarios. In a later analysis, each TCR beta chain was defined by its CDR3 amino acid sequence together with its V-gene family, and reads lacking a unique V-gene family were excluded. In a later analysis, fewer than 650 highly shared, low-generation-probability nucleotide sequences were removed to address suspected cross-contamination and a sequencing artifact. For each public chain, a later analysis derived a clonal expansion index from normalized ranks of inferred template counts within each repertoire. A later analysis computed generation probabilities with a VDJ recombination model fitted to out-of-frame rearrangements, and checked the results against IGoR. In a later analysis, hypergeometric tests were used to score TCR-TCR, TCR-HLA and TCR-CMV co-occurrence, with a repertoire-size bias correction applied to TCR pairs. A later analysis estimated false discovery rates by permuting HLA or CMV assignments 20 times. In a later analysis, co-occurring TCRs were grouped with DBSCAN, and TCRdist sequence similarity was added when clustering was performed within HLA-allele-positive subsets. Co-occurrence clustering excluded repertoires with fewer than 30,000 or more than 120,000 public chains, plus five with anomalous nucleotide sharing. Drawn from immuneACCESS, this table holds only the in-frame rearrangements with V and J called that TCRdb kept. Clones are partly lost; checked studies trace under half to an unresolved V gene and leave the rest unexplained. V and J calls and clone size are given by that table; D and trimming were obtained from the DNA. Recorded for this sample are roughly 140,000 clones; around 76% of them occurred a single time. The ten most abundant clones make up 2.5% to 3% of the sample.

The V and J ends are trimmed by 0 bases and 5 bases, leaving 8 bases between them. CDR1 and CDR2 are drawn from the germline V gene: SGHRS, YFSETQ. Including cysteine and phenylalanine, the CDR3 has 14 amino acids. Left in the record is the CDR3 DNA by itself, 42 bases read in frame from the first base. Study-wide findings and limitations: HLA typing was unavailable for some donors at each locus, so association tests used only the typed subset. The study gave a list of about 160 TCR beta chains associated with cytomegalovirus. The presence/absence analyses assumed that sequencing depth was roughly uniform across donors, and that assumption may not be true. Correlated functional status among segregating V segments might be attributable to linkage disequilibrium, but an unknown experimental factor could not be ruled out. Broadly in line with IMGT annotations, most TCR beta V segments showed up in productive rearrangements about 87% or about 30% of the time in an earlier analysis of approximately 600 of the donors. A later analysis found that most CMV-associated TCR beta chains appeared HLA-restricted, with HLA associations seemingly driven largely by CMV exposure. A few of the identified cytomegalovirus-associated TCR beta chains were confirmed in vitro to be specific for cytomegalovirus antigens. Most TCR sequences were seen in very few donors, while some public TCRs were found in many individuals. The 87-base-pair reads could not distinguish some IMGT-functional V segments, including TRBV6-2 and TRBV6-3, so those segments were excluded. Strong co-occurrence of HLA alleles, especially DR and DQ, made assigning TCR associations to individual alleles difficult. The cohort was sequenced for TCR beta chains only, and without alpha or paired-chain data the features that could be detected were limited. A later analysis reported that several top co-occurrence clusters appeared linked to parvovirus B19, influenza, CMV and Epstein-Barr virus. In a later analysis, more than 15,000 TCR beta sequences were associated with specific HLA alleles at a false discovery rate of 0.05. Because counts were too low, seventeen rarely observed V segments, including chromosome 9 orphons, were left out of the earlier analysis of several hundred of the donors. According to a later genetic analysis, donors in an Asian-associated ancestry cluster had fewer N-insertions in productive TCRs than the roughly 670-donor mean. The classifier was reported to diagnose cytomegalovirus status with high specificity and sensitivity in both the original and validation cohorts. In a later analysis, TCR association rates were found to vary across HLA loci, with the most associated TCRs seen for DRB1 alleles and the fewest for HLA-C alleles. Immune exposure information for the cohort was limited to CMV serostatus. In a later analysis, HLA-associated TCR beta chains were found to be more clonally expanded and to have lower generation probabilities than equally common non-associated chains. A group of highly shared sequence variants was considered likely to be a technical artifact of the sequencing pipeline. It was suggested by the authors that the approach could potentially be generalized to other disease states and immunological phenotypes. A further reported finding was that TCR beta sequences accurately predicted the HLA-A and HLA-B alleles for most subjects in the first cohort. A later genetic analysis associated a missense DCLRE1C variant with V-gene and J-gene trimming of TCR beta chains, and an independent cohort replicated the association.

The sequence was obtained from a male donor in good health and CMV-seronegative. This chain joins TRBV5-1 to TRBJ2-2; the D gene lacks a confident call. The material sequenced was PBMCs. The CDR3 in this case is CASSLDPVTGELFF. The nucleotide sequence reads TGCGCCAGCAGCTTGGATCCGGTTACCGGGGAGCTGTTTTTT.